These T cell receptor beta chains were read from a single sample in a study of shared clonotypes between healthy human individuals. Measured with immunoSEQ multiplex PCR; TCRdb has only the in-frame clones, and not every one. Here the sample spans 2 million to 3 million clones, approximately 90% being singletons. Specimen: naive CD4+ T cells sorted from blood. These receptors came from a man aged 18 to 30 in good health. Each CDR3 is given with its conserved first and last residue. D genes are given only for firm matches. A row's size may be missing; if present it is once, few, many or a size class.

>NA|NA|TRBV28|TRBJ1-5
CASTSGRGQKGNQPQHF
TGTGCCAGCACCTCCGGGAGAGGGCAGAAGGGCAATCAGCCCCAGCATTTT
>NA|NA|TRBV5-1|TRBJ2-5
CASSLLADQETQYF
TGCGCCAGCAGCTTGTTAGCGGACCAAGAGACCCAGTACTTC
>NA|NA|TRBV7-2|TRBJ1-2
CASSLGGGDYGYTF
TGTGCCAGCAGCTTAGGGGGCGGCGACTATGGCTACACCTTC
>NA|NA|TRBV2|TRBJ2-3
CASSVAGGDTDTQYF
TGTGCCAGCAGCGTCGCTGGGGGCGATACAGATACGCAGTATTTT
>NA|TRBD1|TRBV6-6|TRBJ1-1
CASSLDRVRAFF
TGTGCCAGCAGCCTTGACAGGGTTCGAGCTTTCTTT
>NA|NA|TRBV6-5|TRBJ1-3
CASRERVLSGNTIYF
TGTGCCAGCAGGGAACGCGTGCTATCTGGAAACACCATATATTTT
>NA|TRBD2|TRBV11-2|TRBJ2-7
CASSLGSGTSRYEQYF
TGTGCCAGCAGCTTAGGTTCCGGGACTAGCAGATACGAGCAGTACTTC
>NA|TRBD1|TRBV29-1|TRBJ2-3
CSVEPGQPLIDTQYF
TGCAGCGTTGAACCGGGACAGCCCTTAATAGATACGCAGTATTTT
>NA|TRBD2|TRBV5-1|TRBJ2-7
CASSLGGGDEQYF
TGCGCCAGCAGCTTGGGCGGGGGTGACGAGCAGTACTTC
>NA|TRBD1|TRBV5-4|TRBJ1-3
CASSSVDRVSGNTIYF
TGTGCCAGCAGCTCGGTAGACAGGGTCTCTGGAAACACCATATATTTT
>NA|TRBD2|TRBV5-5|TRBJ2-3
CASSLGLAGPRTDTQYF
TGTGCCAGCAGCTTGGGACTAGCGGGGCCGAGAACAGATACGCAGTATTTT
>NA|TRBD2|TRBV7-9|TRBJ2-5
CASSLGLLGLADFQETQYF
TGTGCCAGCAGCTTAGGCCTCCTTGGACTAGCGGACTTTCAAGAGACCCAGTACTTC
>NA|NA|TRBV7-7|TRBJ2-1
CASSPDGGPYNEQFF
TGTGCTAGCAGCCCGGACGGGGGCCCCTACAATGAGCAGTTCTTC
>NA|TRBD2|TRBV7-8|TRBJ2-7
CASRGTSGITYEQYF
TGTGCCAGCAGGGGGACTAGCGGGATAACCTACGAGCAGTACTTC
>NA|TRBD1|TRBV4-3|TRBJ1-4
CASSQGQGPEKLFF
TGCGCCAGCAGCCAAGGACAGGGTCCTGAGAAACTGTTTTTT
>NA|NA|TRBV14|TRBJ1-1
CASSQDRNTEAFF
TGTGCCAGCAGCCAGGACAGGAACACTGAAGCTTTCTTT
>NA|NA|TRBV19|TRBJ2-7
CASSITPGNEQYF
TGTGCCAGTAGTATAACTCCCGGCAACGAGCAGTACTTC
>NA|NA|TRBV9|TRBJ2-1
CASSVAAYNEQFF
TGTGCCAGCAGCGTAGCCGCGTACAATGAGCAGTTCTTC
>NA|NA|TRBV5-1|TRBJ2-7
CASSWDGTNEQYF
TGCGCCAGCAGCTGGGACGGGACCAACGAGCAGTACTTC
>NA|TRBD2|TRBV6-5|TRBJ2-7
CASRTGGAPYEQYF
TGTGCCAGCAGAACGGGGGGAGCCCCCTACGAGCAGTACTTC
>NA|TRBD2|TRBV6-1|TRBJ2-5
CAISDTFTSGKETQYF
TGTGCCATCAGTGACACTTTCACTAGCGGTAAAGAGACCCAGTACTTC
>NA|TRBD1|TRBV10-3|TRBJ2-7
CAISFSTGAGEQYF
TGTGCCATCAGTTTTTCGACAGGGGCCGGGGAGCAGTACTTC
>NA|NA|TRBV27|TRBJ2-1
CASSPGVPYNEQFF
TGTGCCAGCAGCCCGGGAGTCCCCTACAATGAGCAGTTCTTC
>NA|NA|TRBV5-1|TRBJ2-7
CASSLDYRVDEQYF
TGCGCCAGCAGCTTGGATTACAGAGTCGACGAGCAGTACTTC
>NA|TRBD1|TRBV7-9|TRBJ2-3
CASSLGQGETDTQYF
TGTGCCAGCAGCTTGGGACAGGGGGAAACAGATACGCAGTATTTT
>NA|NA|TRBV11-2|TRBJ1-6
CASSFQWDNSPLHF
TGTGCCAGCAGCTTTCAGTGGGATAATTCACCCCTCCACTTT
>NA|NA|TRBV6-1|TRBJ2-5
CASKADEWTQYF
TGTGCCAGCAAAGCGGATGAATGGACCCAGTACTTC
>NA|TRBD1|TRBV9|TRBJ2-1
CASSAIGQGGNEQFF
TGTGCCAGCAGCGCCATCGGACAGGGGGGTAATGAGCAGTTCTTC
>NA|TRBD1|TRBV5-1|TRBJ1-6
CASSLTGGLDSPLHF
TGCGCCAGCAGCTTGACAGGGGGGTTGGATTCACCCCTCCACTTT
>NA|TRBD1|TRBV5-1|TRBJ2-2
CASSPGTGRNTGELFF
TGCGCCAGCAGCCCAGGGACAGGGAGGAACACCGGGGAGCTGTTTTTT
>NA|NA|TRBV27|TRBJ2-7
CASNSRRHPSKGQYF
TGTGCCAGCAACTCTAGGAGGCACCCGTCAAAAGGGCAGTACTTC
>NA|TRBD1|TRBV6-4|TRBJ1-4
CASSDPRGQFYEKLFF
TGTGCCAGCAGTGACCCGAGGGGGCAGTTTTATGAAAAACTGTTTTTT
>NA|NA|TRBV2|TRBJ1-1
CASSRENTEAFF
TGTGCCAGCAGTAGAGAGAACACTGAAGCTTTCTTT
>NA|NA|TRBV27|TRBJ1-3
CASSFRGFADTIYF
TGTGCCAGCAGTTTCCGGGGTTTCGCTGACACCATATATTTT
>NA|NA|TRBV27|TRBJ1-1
CASYSLRGKSTEAFF
TGTGCCAGCTACTCCCTGAGGGGGAAGAGCACTGAAGCTTTCTTT
>NA|TRBD1|TRBV5-1|TRBJ1-1
CASTRDRGSSTEAFF
TGCGCCAGCACGCGGGACAGGGGATCGAGCACTGAAGCTTTCTTT
>NA|NA|TRBV5-4|TRBJ2-7
CASSFGDKRGYEQYF
TGTGCCAGCAGCTTCGGGGACAAGAGAGGCTACGAGCAGTACTTC
>few|NA|TRBV28|TRBJ1-3
CASSLKGNTIYF
TGTGCCAGCAGCTTAAAAGGAAACACCATATATTTT
>NA|TRBD1|TRBV6-1|TRBJ2-3
CASTPRDRTSDTQYF
TGTGCCAGCACTCCCCGGGACAGAACTTCAGATACGCAGTATTTT
>NA|NA|TRBV10-2|TRBJ2-3
CASSAGQSGTDTQYF
TGCGCCAGCAGCGCTGGACAGAGCGGCACAGATACGCAGTATTTT
>once|NA|TRBV12-2|TRBJ2-4
CASRKGLLCVAKNIQYF
TGTGCAAGTCGCAAGGGGTTATTGTGTGTAGCCAAAAACATTCAGTACTTC
>NA|NA|TRBV5-1|TRBJ2-1
CASSLGTPGNEQFF
TGCGCCAGCAGCTTAGGGACCCCCGGGAATGAGCAGTTCTTC
>NA|NA|TRBV7-2|TRBJ1-3
CASSLGPLSGNTIYF
TGTGCCAGCAGCTTGGGACCGCTCTCTGGAAACACCATATATTTT
>NA|TRBD2|TRBV5-1|TRBJ2-1
CASSLVGLAGGEQFF
TGCGCCAGCAGCTTGGTCGGACTAGCTGGGGGTGAGCAGTTCTTC
>once|TRBD2|TRBV28|TRBJ2-1
CASSLGRGAYNEQFF
TGTGCCAGCAGTCTGGGGCGGGGGGCGTACAATGAGCAGTTCTTC
>NA|NA|TRBV5-4|TRBJ2-5
CASSLKGFEGQETQYF
TGTGCCAGCAGCTTGAAGGGTTTTGAAGGACAAGAGACCCAGTACTTC
>once|NA|TRBV21-1|TRBJ2-7
CASSKAMNSGSHEQYF
TGTGCCAGCAGCAAAGCGATGAATAGCGGGAGCCACGAGCAGTACTTC
>NA|NA|TRBV6-6|TRBJ2-3
CATTESASTDTQYF
TGTGCCACCACTGAATCGGCTAGCACAGATACGCAGTATTTT
>NA|TRBD1|TRBV5-1|TRBJ2-7
CASSSPTGFREQYF
TGCGCCAGCAGCTCACCGACAGGGTTCCGCGAGCAGTACTTC
>NA|NA|TRBV7-9|TRBJ1-6
CASTERAGIYNSPLHF
TGTGCCAGCACCGAGCGGGCGGGGATCTATAATTCACCCCTCCACTTT
>NA|TRBD2|TRBV30|TRBJ2-7
CAWTSGLAGGEQYF
TGTGCCTGGACCTCGGGACTAGCGGGAGGCGAGCAGTACTTC
>NA|NA|TRBV14|TRBJ2-7
CASSPITGLNSYEQYF
TGTGCCAGCAGCCCTATAACAGGTCTGAACTCCTACGAGCAGTACTTC
>NA|TRBD1|TRBV5-1|TRBJ2-2
CASTGQGTTGELFF
TGCGCCAGCACGGGACAGGGGACGACCGGGGAGCTGTTTTTT